This TCR beta chain appears in the sequencing data of a study of blood T cell repertoires in COVID-19. Study in general: The cDNA or gDNA used as material had been derived from T cells, B-cell-depleted T cells, or PBMCs.

The Seattle site enrolled patients during active infection and followed them longitudinally. The CDR3 extends over 14 amino acids. Per the germline V gene, CDR1 is ENHRY and CDR2 is SYGVKD. The trim removed 10 bases at V and 1 base at J, leaving 8 bases unmatched. In the study's own analysis: Reference gene primer amplification gave estimated nucleated cell counts. Profiling relied on immunoSEQ multiplex PCR, and the TCRdb table lists in-frame clones only, not all of them. The V and J calls and clone size are taken from that table; D and trimming were inferred from the DNA. The sample includes roughly 320,000 clones, roughly 89% of them seen just once.

The clonotype was recovered from a woman aged 25-40 years with COVID-19, enrolled during active disease. The chain links TRBV10-3 to TRBJ2-7; TRBD1 matches at 9 bases. The material sequenced was peripheral blood. CDR3 coding DNA: TGTGCCAGCACCGGGACAGGGAATTCCTACGAGCAGTACTTC. It translates to CASTGTGNSYEQYF.